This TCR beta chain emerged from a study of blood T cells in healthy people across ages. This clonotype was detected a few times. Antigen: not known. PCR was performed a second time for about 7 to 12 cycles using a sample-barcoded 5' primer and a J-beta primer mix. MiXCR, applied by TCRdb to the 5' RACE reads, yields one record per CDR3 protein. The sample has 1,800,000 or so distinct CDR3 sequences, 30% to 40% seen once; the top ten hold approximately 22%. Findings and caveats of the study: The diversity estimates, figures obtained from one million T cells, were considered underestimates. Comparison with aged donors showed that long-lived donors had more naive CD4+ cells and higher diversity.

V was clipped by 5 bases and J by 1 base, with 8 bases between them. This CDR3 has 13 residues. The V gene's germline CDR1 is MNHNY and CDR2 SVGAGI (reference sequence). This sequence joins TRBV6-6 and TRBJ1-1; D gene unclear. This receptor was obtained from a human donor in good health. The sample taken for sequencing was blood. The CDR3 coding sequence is TGTGCCAGCAGTACTTGGAAGAACACTGAAGCTTTCTTT. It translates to CASSTWKNTEAFF.